This T cell receptor (beta chain) was identified during a study of shared clonotypes between healthy human individuals. Study background: There were three CD4 naive, three CD4 memory, two CD8 naive and one CD8 memory plates per donor.

CDR1 and CDR2 from the germline V gene are MDHEN and SYDVKM. The CDR3 is made up of 15 amino acids. J lost 3 bases, V lost 3 bases, and 4 bases had no gene match. Across several immunoSEQ plates, the genomic DNA of each subset was split evenly. TCRdb keeps only in-frame clones here, not all; method: immunoSEQ multiplex PCR. In the table there are 2 million or so clones, about 95% of which are singletons. General observations from the study: Sequencing depth was expected to influence donor clonotype sharing.

Naive CD8 cells lacked CD45RO, underwent positive selection for CCR7 and left out terminally differentiated effector memory CD45RA+ cells. Concerning this clone: The antigen remains undetermined.

V usage is TRBV28 and J usage is TRBJ2-2; TRBD1 agrees at 7 bases. The specimen sequenced was naive CD8+ T cells sorted from blood. The sequence derives from a young man in good health. Written as DNA, the CDR3 is TGTGCCAGCAGTTTTACAGGGGCGGACACCGGGGAGCTGTTTTTT. It codes for CASSFTGADTGELFF.